These T cell receptor beta chains were read from a single sample in a study of blood T cells in healthy people across ages. Each CDR3 protein is one row after TCRdb ran MiXCR on the 5' RACE reads. The data hold approximately 1,100,000 distinct CDR3 sequences, with 35% to 50% observed a single time. Sequencing used blood. Source of these receptors: a woman aged 55-70 years in good health. The CDR3 runs from the conserved cysteine through the conserved F or W. Fields, in order: J gene, clone size, V gene, D gene, CDR3 protein, CDR3 DNA. D genes are given only for firm matches. Size is omitted from some rows. Given values are once, few, many or a class for expanded clones.

TRBJ2-3,NA,TRBV20-1,NA,CSATGTEYTDTQYF,TGCAGTGCTACGGGGACGGAATACACAGATACGCAGTATTTT
TRBJ2-6,NA,TRBV7-9,NA,CASPPGREPNVLTF,TGTGCCAGCCCCCCAGGAAGGGAACCCAACGTCCTGACTTTC
TRBJ2-3,NA,TRBV3-1,NA,CASSQDFGPTDTQYF,TGTGCCAGCAGCCAAGATTTCGGCCCCACAGATACGCAGTATTTT
TRBJ2-7,NA,TRBV9,NA,CASSGQNEQYF,TGTGCCAGCAGCGGCCAAAACGAGCAGTACTTC
TRBJ2-5,NA,TRBV3-1,NA,CASSQDPGPETQYF,TGTGCCAGCAGCCAAGATCCGGGTCCAGAGACCCAGTACTTC
TRBJ2-3,NA,TRBV27,NA,CASRPPGVTQYF,TGTGCCAGCAGGCCCCCAGGGGTTACGCAGTATTTT
TRBJ2-3,few,TRBV5-6,TRBD2,CASSSVSGRASDTQYF,TGTGCCAGCAGCTCCGTTAGCGGGAGGGCCTCAGATACGCAGTATTTT
TRBJ2-7,NA,TRBV28,NA,CASTKDRPGSYEQYF,TGTGCCAGCACCAAGGACAGACCTGGTTCCTACGAGCAGTACTTC
TRBJ2-1,NA,TRBV20-1,TRBD2,CRARGGTSGRYNEQFF,TGCAGGGCTAGAGGCGGGACTAGCGGGAGATACAATGAGCAGTTCTTC
TRBJ2-7,few,TRBV6-4,TRBD1,CASSVTTGGISEQYF,TGTGCCAGCAGTGTCACGACAGGGGGCATCTCCGAGCAGTACTTC
TRBJ2-7,NA,TRBV7-9,NA,CASLPDNHYEQYF,TGTGCCAGCCTCCCCGACAATCACTACGAGCAGTACTTC
TRBJ1-2,NA,TRBV4-2,NA,CASSQWDSDGYTF,TGTGCCAGCAGCCAGTGGGACTCAGATGGCTACACCTTC
TRBJ2-7,NA,TRBV5-5,NA,CASSPGPAIYEQYF,TGTGCCAGCAGCCCGGGCCCGGCCATCTACGAGCAGTACTTC
TRBJ2-1,NA,TRBV20-1,NA,CSATMGGYEQFF,TGCAGTGCTACTATGGGGGGCTATGAGCAGTTCTTC
TRBJ2-1,few,TRBV7-9,NA,CASSLVVGEIPSSYNEQFF,TGTGCCAGCAGCTTAGTGGTGGGTGAAATCCCTAGCTCCTACAATGAGCAGTTCTTC
TRBJ2-7,once,TRBV29-1,NA,CSVSGISEQYF,TGCAGCGTTTCTGGGATAAGCGAGCAGTACTTC